This T cell receptor (beta chain) was profiled in a study of T cells after yellow fever vaccination. Regarding the study as a whole: Primary-vaccination clones mostly resurfaced post-booster (96% CD4, about 87% CD8). The bulk population could contribute abundant contaminating clonotypes to FACS-sorted repertoires.

The length of the CDR3 is 13 residues. Trimming stripped 4 bases from V and 2 bases from J, with 9 bases between. In this sample, this clonotype turned up many times. What it recognizes is unknown. Production of TCR cDNA was by 5'RACE template switching, which also added a universal primer site and UMIs. TCRdb used MiXCR to reprocess the 5' RACE reads, holding one entry per CDR3 protein. In the table there are about 320,000 distinct CDR3 sequences, 3.5% to 4.5% of which are singletons. This specimen was PBMCs, taken 15 days after the yellow fever booster vaccination. The chain carries TRBV12-3 or TRBV12-4 and TRBJ2-7; the D is unclear. This TCR was sampled from a man aged 18 to 30 who received the YFV17D yellow fever vaccine. The CDR3 bases are TGTGCCAGCAGTTCCGGACCCCCCTACGAGCAGTACTTC. This translates into CASSSGPPYEQYF.